Below, 18 T cell receptor beta chains from the same sample are listed, as sequenced in a study of CD4 and CD8 cells across lung adenocarcinoma regions listed by TCRdb under 2018. Receptor amplification or capture employed PCR. The sequencing machine was a HiSeq X Ten. TCRdb reprocessing: public reads trimmed at Q25 with fastp, clones called with MiXCR, in-frame beta chains kept. CDR3 protein sequences are deduplicated, and each keeps its most common genes and DNA. This sample holds approximately 24,000 distinct CDR3 sequences; more than 45% were observed only once. The ten largest clones add up to roughly half of the sample. The material sequenced was CD8+ T cells from the center of a lung tumor. The cell subset or site label corresponds to: tumor center region. Every receptor here comes from a male donor with lung adenocarcinoma. The CD4 and CD8 labels of this study may be unreliable.

Concerning this clonotype: The junction departs from germline at one end; a sequencing error may be responsible. The chain has TRBV10-3 and TRBJ2-3; D possibly corresponds to TRBD1 (6 bases). Per the germline V gene, CDR1 is ENHRY and CDR2 is SYGVKD. The CDR3 length is 14 residues. CDR3 bases: TGCCGCAGCACAGGGATTCGAGCCAAAAATACGCAGTATTTT. As protein: CRSTGIRAKNTQYF.

The CDR3 here is CASKYLVQETQYF. As DNA, the CDR3 is TGTGCCAGCAAATACCTCGTCCAAGAGACCCAGTACTTC. The chain carries TRBV7-9 and TRBJ2-1; no reliable D call. The J call may be mistaken, given a closer DNA end match to TRBJ2-5. The CDR3 runs 13 residues. The germline gives CDR1 SEHNR, CDR2 FQNEAQ (reference sequence).

The sample holds one count of this clonotype. This rearrangement joins TRBV6-1 to TRBJ2-5, with D possibly called TRBD1 or TRBD2 (5 bases each). V dropped 6 bases and J dropped 8 bases, with 25 bases sitting between them. This CDR3 comprises 16 residues. The germline gives CDR1 MNHNS, CDR2 SASEGT. As DNA, the CDR3 is TGTGCCAGCAGGGGAGCCGGGGCACGGGTCCAGGATACCCAGTACTTC. It specifies CASRGAGARVQDTQYF.

The J gene is TRBJ2-3, the V gene TRBV6-1; D may match TRBD1 or TRBD2 (6 bases each). V was cut by 4 bases and J by 12 bases, with 26 bases left in between. The CDR3 is 16 residues long. Germline V CDR1 and CDR2: MNHNS, SASEGT. As DNA, the CDR3 is TGTGCCAGCAGTGTCGCGGGGACATGGGCCAGGGACACTCAGTATTTT. Its translation is CASSVAGTWARDTQYF.

This chain uses TRBV27 with TRBJ2-1; no definite D call. Near its end, the DNA agrees better with TRBJ2-7, so the J call may be wrong. Per germline, CDR1 MNHEY and CDR2 SMNVEV (reference sequence). The CDR3 has 14 residues. CDR3 in amino acids: CASSSAVKYDEQYF. In nucleotides, the CDR3 is TGTGCCAGCAGTTCCGCGGTAAAGTACGATGAGCAGTACTTC.

Remarks on this clonotype: Sequence at one end of the junction differs from germline and may be a read error. The chain carries TRBV10-2 and TRBJ2-3; D possibly corresponds to TRBD2 (6 bases). This CDR3 is built from 12 residues. Germline assignment: CDR1 WSHSY and CDR2 SAAADI. CDR3 in amino acids: CAGRDATDTQYF. CDR3 coding DNA: TGCGCGGGGCGGGACGCCACAGACACGCAGTATTTT.

The chain uses TRBV20-1 and TRBJ2-1, with TRBD2 identical over 8 bases. J was trimmed by 6 bases and V by 1 base; bases with no gene match: 8. The CDR3 is made up of 15 amino acids. CDR1 and CDR2 (germline): DFQATT, SNEGSKA (reference sequence). The CDR3 sequence is CSARVTSGKRNEQFF. CDR3 nucleotide sequence: TGCAGTGCTAGAGTTACTAGCGGAAAGCGCAATGAGCAGTTCTTC.

This clonotype has a handful of counts. This sequence joins TRBV10-1 and TRBJ2-5; 13 nucleotides match TRBD2. The germline gives CDR1 WNHNN, CDR2 SYGVQD (reference sequence). V lost 3 bases, J lost 11 bases, and 6 bases stayed unmatched. The CDR3 extends over 14 amino acids. The chain's CDR3 is CASSDTSGREEQYF. The CDR3, as DNA: TGCGCCAGCAGTGACACTAGCGGGAGGGAAGAGCAGTACTTC.

The J gene is TRBJ2-3, the V gene TRBV20-1; D is possibly TRBD2 (5 bases). Germline V CDR1 and CDR2: DFQATT, SNEGSKA (reference sequence). This CDR3 is built from 12 residues. V was shortened by 6 bases and J by 1 base, with 8 bases between the two germline ends. The CDR3 loop reads CSAKGGTDTQYF. CDR3 coding DNA: TGCAGTGCAAAGGGAGGCACAGATACGCAGTATTTT.

The rearrangement uses TRBV6-2 or TRBV6-3 and TRBJ2-1, with 8 positions matching TRBD1. The CDR3 loop spans 14 amino acids. Looked up from germline, CDR1 is MNHEY and CDR2 is SVGEGT. Trimming cost V 0 bases and J 12 bases; bases outside gene matches: 7. As DNA, the CDR3 is TGTGCCAGCAGTTACTCATCGAAAGGACAGGGGCAGTTCTTC. Translation gives CASSYSSKGQGQFF.

As for this clonotype: The junction and the germline gene differ at one end; a read error may be behind it. The chain uses TRBV6-2 or TRBV6-3 and TRBJ2-3; D possibly corresponds to TRBD2 (5 bases). CDR3 length equals 15 residues. Looked up from germline, CDR1 is MNHEY and CDR2 is SVGEGT. In DNA, the CDR3 is TGTGCCAGCAGCGGAACTAGTAGGTCCAAAGATACGCAGTATTTC. Translated, it gives CASSGTSRSKDTQYF.

By proportion, this clonotype is medium-sized. This chain connects TRBV6-1 to TRBJ2-3; 12 nucleotides agree with TRBD2. The V and J ends lost 8 bases and 2 bases, in that order; junction bases with no gene match: 14. CDR3 length equals 18 residues. CDR1 and CDR2 from the germline V gene are MNHNS and SASEGT. The CDR3 bases are TGTGCCAGCTCCCTAGCGGGGGGGCCTGGTCGGGTCACAGATACGCAGTATTTT. Amino acids: CASSLAGGPGRVTDTQYF.

This chain uses TRBV10-1 with TRBJ2-5; TRBD1 or TRBD2 may be the D gene (5 bases each). The germline gives CDR1 WNHNN, CDR2 SYGVQD (reference sequence). Trimming removed 3 bases at V and 8 bases at J, with 19 bases between. The CDR3 is 15 residues long. The CDR3 sequence: CASSDYHGAQDTQYF. The CDR3 coding sequence is TGCGCCAGCAGTGACTATCACGGGGCCCAGGATACCCAGTACTTC.

A remark on this clonotype: This may be a read error, as it is one base from a much larger clone. The chain recombines TRBV9 with TRBJ2-1, with 8 bases matching TRBD2. Unmatched junction bases numbered 15, after V lost 0 bases and J lost 13 bases. CDR1 is SGDLS, CDR2 YYNGEE, per germline. The CDR3 covers 16 residues. CDR3 protein: CASSVDLAGSRGDQFF. The CDR3 coding sequence is TGTGCCAGCAGCGTAGACTTAGCGGGATCTCGGGGTGACCAGTTCTTC.

The V call is TRBV25-1, the J call TRBJ1-3; the D is unclear. Looked up from germline, CDR1 is MGHDK and CDR2 is SYGVNS. CDR3 length equals 13 residues. V lost 4 bases and J 0 bases, leaving 4 bases between the germline ends. The CDR3 is CASSVSSGNTIYF. CDR3 sequence (DNA): TGTGCCAGCAGTGTCAGCTCTGGAAACACCATATATTTT.

In this sample, this clonotype turned up a few times. One junction end disagrees with the germline gene, perhaps due to a read error. V is TRBV6-1 and J is TRBJ2-3, with 10 positions matching TRBD1. Germline CDR1 MNHNS, CDR2 SASEGT. The length of the CDR3 is 16 residues. In DNA form, the CDR3 reads TGTGCCAGCAGTGAAGCCGGGACAGGGGACCGGGATACGCAGTACTTT. It translates to CASSEAGTGDRDTQYF.

The chain recombines TRBV10-3 with TRBJ2-5; a weak D match, TRBD1 (6 bases). CDR1 ENHRY and CDR2 SYGVKD come from the germline V gene. Trimming took 0 bases from V and 4 from J, leaving 18 bases between them. CDR3 size: 17 residues. Here the CDR3 reads CAISESPLGEGGETQYF. The CDR3 region has the DNA TGTGCCATCAGTGAGTCGCCCCTAGGGGAAGGGGGAGAGACCCAGTACTTC.

This clonotype was detected ten times or more. V and J are TRBV7-2 and TRBJ2-7; tentative D call: TRBD2 (6 bases). The germline CDR1 and CDR2 sequences are SGHTA and FQGNSA. This CDR3 has 14 residues. Deletions cut 1 base from V and 7 bases from J, with 14 bases between. DNA for the CDR3: TGTGCCAGCAGCTTAGATGGAGGGCGGAGGGAGCAGTACTTC. Its translation is CASSLDGGRREQYF.